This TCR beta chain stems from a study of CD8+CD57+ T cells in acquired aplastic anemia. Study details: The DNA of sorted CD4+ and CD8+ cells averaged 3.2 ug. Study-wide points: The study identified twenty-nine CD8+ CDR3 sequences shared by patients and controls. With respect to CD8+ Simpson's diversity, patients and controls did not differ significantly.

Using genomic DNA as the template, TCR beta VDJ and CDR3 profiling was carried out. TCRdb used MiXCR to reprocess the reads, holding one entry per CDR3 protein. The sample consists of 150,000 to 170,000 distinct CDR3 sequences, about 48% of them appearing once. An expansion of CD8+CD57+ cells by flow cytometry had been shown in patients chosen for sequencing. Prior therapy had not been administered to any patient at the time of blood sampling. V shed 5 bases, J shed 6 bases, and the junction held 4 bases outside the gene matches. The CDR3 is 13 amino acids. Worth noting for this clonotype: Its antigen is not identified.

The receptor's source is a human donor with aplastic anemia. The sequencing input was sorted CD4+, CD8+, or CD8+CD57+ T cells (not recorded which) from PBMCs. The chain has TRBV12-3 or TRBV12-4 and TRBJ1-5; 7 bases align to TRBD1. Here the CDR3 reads CASSPNRGQPQHF. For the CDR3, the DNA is TGTGCCAGCAGTCCGAACAGGGGTCAGCCCCAGCATTTT.